This T cell receptor (beta chain) was captured by sequencing in a study of identical twins. TCRdb processed the 5' RACE reads anew with MiXCR; each CDR3 protein has one entry. The table includes approximately 210,000 distinct CDR3 sequences, 15% to 20% detected once. The CDR3 has 15 amino acids. The trim removed 5 bases at V and 1 base at J, leaving 4 bases unmatched. The sample also formed part of further work on T cells expressing NK-cell markers. From that second work: According to the study, TCR beta repertoires originated from sorted CD3+CD56+NKG2C+, CD3+CD56+NKG2C- and CD3+CD56-NKG2C+ T cells. As a fraction of CD8+ T cells, dominant NKG2C+ clonotypes reached roughly 1.0-7.5% in more than five donors.

The rearrangement joins TRBV12-3 or TRBV12-4 to TRBJ2-4; TRBD1 aligns across 8 bases. Sequencing was carried out using CD8+ T cells sorted from blood. The clonotype was recovered from a woman between 18 and 30 years old in good health. CDR3 protein: CASSPGGFAKNIQYF. The DNA of the CDR3 is TGTGCCAGCAGTCCAGGGGGCTTCGCCAAAAACATTCAGTACTTC.